Described below is a single T cell receptor beta chain sequence and its context. Its matching antigen is unknown. Trimming pared 3 bases from V and 6 bases from J, leaving 11 bases between. The germline gives CDR1 LNHNV, CDR2 YYDKDF (reference sequence). CDR3 size: 14 residues. The sample originates from a study of T cell responses to AZD1222 COVID-19 vaccine. Broader study findings: Repertoire sampling occurred only after the peak T cell response. Vaccination with two AZD1222 doses was followed by a rise in Spike-specific TCR breadth and depth. Females outnumbered males among donors, who were mostly white British; clonal diversity was possibly underestimated.

Only in-frame clones appear in the TCRdb table, and some are missing; sequencing was by immunoSEQ multiplex PCR. The sample lists approximately 150,000 clones; 91% were seen once. This sequence joins TRBV15 and TRBJ1-4, with D hard to call. Here the sequenced sample was peripheral blood, taken on day 0 of AZD1222 vaccination. The sequence was collected from an adult in good health. As DNA, the CDR3 is TGTGCCACCAGCAGTTCACCGGGTCATGAAAAACTGTTTTTT. Translating gives CATSSSPGHEKLFF.